What follows describes a single TCR beta chain. The sample holds many counts of this clonotype. No cognate antigen has been identified for it. Base qualities are missing; no much larger clone stands one base away. This record belongs to a study of neurological immune-mediated disorders (dated by TCRdb to the late 2010s). For context, the study as a whole: Of the 35 or so multiple sclerosis patients, around 31 had relapsing-remitting MS and 3 had secondary progressive MS. Peripheral blood TCR-beta repertoires from HTLV-I-associated myelopathy (HAM/TSP) patients, multiple sclerosis patients and healthy controls were compared by UMI-based sequencing. The approximately 110 TCR-beta libraries covered PBMC samples along with longitudinal samples, technical triplicates, and paired sorted CD4+ and CD8+ T-cell subsets. Of the approximately 66 subjects in the cohort, approximately 15 were HAM/TSP patients, about 34 were multiple sclerosis patients, and around 20 were healthy controls.

cDNA synthesis used template-switch 5'RACE with a primer carrying a 10-nucleotide random unique molecular identifier tagging each TCR transcript. Each sequencing run produced over 160 million TCR-beta sequences covering 15-18 subjects. The RNeasy kit was used to extract total RNA. The KAPA Real-time Library Amplification kit was used to amplify TCR-beta VDJ regions with primers targeting the TCR constant region and the 5'RACE anchor. Sample indexes and Illumina adaptors were added in a first PCR, and a second PCR then increased library yield. After Ampure bead purification, the TCR product of roughly 650 bp was size-selected on a 2% E-gel SizeSelection system. Before pooling, libraries had their quality checked on a Bioanalyzer, their concentration measured with Qubit, and their quantity determined with the Kapa Library Quantification kit. An Illumina HiSeq 2500 was used to sequence the libraries paired-end at 2 x 150 bp. To increase sequence diversity, roughly 24-31% phiX was spiked into each library pool. The study's own analysis went as follows. Quality-filtered reads were processed with the UMI-based MiGEC pipeline, which removed over 75% of raw TCR sequences during error correction. IMGT germline references were used for aligning VDJ genes, and each clonotype was defined as a unique CDR3 amino acid sequence together with its V-J genes. Clonal expansion, Shannon diversity and CDR3 relatedness were evaluated with VDJtools (CalcPairwiseDistances, ClusterSamples), while phylogenetic trees were built in CLCbio workbench. Expanded clones were defined as having at least 8 unique UMIs, based on coefficient-of-variation modelling across technical triplicates. TCRdb took the public reads, trimmed them with fastp at Q25, ran MiXCR for clone calling and kept in-frame beta chains. Merged by CDR3 protein, the rows form single entries marked with the most common genes and DNA. These V and J calls are TCRdb output, not the study's own analysis. A total of 95,000 to 150,000 distinct CDR3 sequences appear in this sample, 3% to 3.5% of them only once. The top ten clones comprise 1.3% of the sample.

Overall results and qualifications from the work: The MS cluster showed no association with clinical or MRI features, and the authors stated that larger cohorts are needed. TCR clonal expansion was greatest in HAM/TSP patients and smallest in MS patients, who ranked below even healthy controls. In a phylogenetic analysis, the repertoires of 18 out of 34 MS patients fell into a single cluster of related CDR3 sequences, pointing to a possible signature at the repertoire level. Expanded clones from different subjects shared no identical CDR3 amino acid sequences, which suggests that TCR-beta repertoires were private in all groups.

CDR1 and CDR2, looked up from the germline V gene, are SGHRS and YFSETQ. CDR3 length: 15 amino acids, cysteine to phenylalanine. Just the 45-base CDR3 DNA is kept, in frame starting at base 1. The junction carries 14 bases between V and J, which are trimmed by 4 bases and 1 base respectively. For unsorted PBMC libraries, 2 million PBMCs were used after storage in RNAlater at -80 degrees C until RNA extraction. Multiple sclerosis patients were enrolled in a US clinical protocol under which disease progression was evaluated by magnetic resonance imaging. Peripheral blood was subjected to Ficoll-Hypaque density gradient centrifugation to isolate PBMCs, which were then cryopreserved in liquid nitrogen.

Sequenced input: PBMCs. The chain uses TRBV5-1 and TRBJ1-1, with a tentative D gene TRBD1 over 6 matching bases. This TCR came from a woman in her twenties or thirties with multiple sclerosis. The CDR3 reads CASSAIPQGNTEAFF. The DNA sequence follows: TGCGCCAGCAGCGCCATACCACAGGGGAACACTGAAGCTTTCTTT.